Presented here are 30 T cell receptor beta chains from one specimen sequenced in a study of identical twins. TCRdb recomputed calls from the 5' RACE reads with MiXCR, one row per CDR3 protein. Here the sample spans some 460,000 distinct CDR3 sequences, 12% to 15% being singletons. These same data were also listed under a study on yellow fever vaccine responses in identical twins.

The sample was CD4+ T cells sorted from blood. The receptor set was obtained from a woman in her late teens or twenties in good health.

In its sample, this clonotype was seen a few times. The chain employs TRBV11-2 and TRBJ2-7; D assignment may be TRBD1 or TRBD2 (6 bases each). The V end was cut by 4 bases, the J end by 2 bases, with 18 bases between. CDR1 SGHAT and CDR2 FQNNGV come from the germline V gene. This CDR3 has 16 residues. The DNA of the CDR3 is TGTGCCAGCAGCTCTCCTAGGGGGGAACCCCCCTACGAGCAGTACTTC. Amino acids: CASSSPRGEPPYEQYF.

This clonotype was seen repeatedly, ten times or more. The genes are TRBV4-3 and TRBJ2-7, with 13 bases that match TRBD2. V trimming: 3 bases; J trimming: 7 bases; junction bases outside the gene matches: 21. This CDR3 is built from 20 residues. Germline lookup yields CDR1 LGHNA and CDR2 YSLEER. The CDR3 nucleotides read TGCGCCAGCAGCCACGAACAAACCGCACTAGCGGGAGGGCCAGCCCTTGAGCAGTACTTC. It specifies CASSHEQTALAGGPALEQYF.

The chain has TRBV30 and TRBJ1-4; D ambiguous. This CDR3 contains 12 residues. Germline CDR1 is GTSNPN and CDR2 is SVGIG (reference sequence). V lost 0 bases, J lost 7 bases, and 6 bases lay in between. The CDR3 is CAWSVRGEKLFF. The DNA of the CDR3 is TGTGCCTGGAGTGTACGAGGTGAAAAACTGTTTTTT.

V and J are TRBV12-3 or TRBV12-4 and TRBJ1-1; D call uncertain. This CDR3 is built from 15 residues. V was cut by 0 bases and J by 0 bases, with 8 bases left in between. This CDR3 is CASSLAPRMNTEAFF. The CDR3 DNA is TGTGCCAGCAGTTTAGCGCCACGGATGAACACTGAAGCTTTCTTT.

The chain couples TRBV7-9 to TRBJ2-1; no definite D call. This CDR3 spans 13 amino acids. The ends were cut back, 2 bases at V and 5 bases at J, with 7 bases in the middle. From germline, CDR1 is SEHNR and CDR2 FQNEAQ (reference sequence). As DNA, the CDR3 is TGTGCCAGCAGCTTAAGGGCGGACAATGAGCAGTTCTTC. Its translation is CASSLRADNEQFF.

This clonotype was seen a few times. The V gene is TRBV9, the J gene TRBJ2-3; 8 positions match TRBD1. Unmatched junction bases numbered 14, after V lost 5 bases and J lost 9 bases. The CDR3 runs 15 residues. The germline V gene has CDR1 SGDLS and CDR2 YYNGEE. CDR3 bases: TGTGCCAGCAGTACTCAGGACAGGGCAAGGGGGACGCAGTATTTT. Residues: CASSTQDRARGTQYF.

This sequence joins TRBV6-2 or TRBV6-3 and TRBJ2-4; 12 nucleotides agree with TRBD2. Unmatched junction bases numbered 0, after V lost 2 bases and J lost 10 bases. The CDR3 extends over 13 amino acids. Germline values: CDR1 MNHEY, CDR2 SVGEGT. CDR3 in DNA: TGTGCCAGCAGTTACGGACTAGCGGGGATTCAGTACTTC. This sequence encodes CASSYGLAGIQYF.

This clonotype has only a few counts. Written as DNA, the CDR3 is TGTGCCAGCTCACCATGGGCGGGCAGCTCCTACAATGAGCAGTTCTTC. It codes for CASSPWAGSSYNEQFF. J is TRBJ2-1 and V is TRBV18; D is perhaps TRBD2 (5 bases). CDR1 and CDR2 (germline): KGHSH, LQKENI. Trimming left V 2 bases short and J 0 bases short, with 11 bases between. The length of the CDR3 is 16 residues. Full variable domain (missing parts from reference TRBV18 and TRBJ2-1): NAGVMQNPRHLVRRRGQEARLRCSPMKGHSHVYWYRQLPEEGLKFMVYLQKENIIDESGMPKERFSAEFPKEGPSILRIQQVVRGDSAAYFCASSPWAGSSYNEQFFGPGTRLTVL.

In its sample, this clonotype was seen many times. This chain uses TRBV5-6 with TRBJ2-2; D is possibly TRBD2 (6 bases). The CDR3 is made up of 17 amino acids. V dropped 4 bases and J dropped 5 bases, with 21 bases sitting between them. The germline gives CDR1 SGHDT, CDR2 YYEEEE. The CDR3 here is CASSLLGGASPTGELFF. The CDR3 DNA reads as TGTGCCAGCAGCCTGCTTGGCGGGGCCAGCCCAACCGGGGAGCTGTTTTTT.

This clonotype was seen more than once but under ten times. The chain has TRBV2 and TRBJ2-5, with D perhaps TRBD2 (5 bases). This CDR3 comprises 16 residues. Germline CDR1 reads SNHLY; CDR2 reads FYNNEI. Deletions cut 6 bases from V and 1 base from J, with 18 bases between. Here the CDR3 DNA reads TGTGCCAGCAGGTCGATAGGACTGCCCCTCCAAGAGACCCAGTACTTC. Translating gives CASRSIGLPLQETQYF.

The chain links TRBV5-1 to TRBJ1-1; D is undetermined. This CDR3 comprises 14 residues. Germline CDR1 SGHRS, CDR2 YFSETQ. V was clipped by 1 base and J by 3 bases, with 10 bases between them. CDR3 DNA: TGCGCCAGCAGCTTGAGTTCTGACTACACTGAAGCTTTCTTT. Translated: CASSLSSDYTEAFF.

With respect to this clonotype: This may stem from a read error, because a much larger clone lies one nucleotide away. The chain joins TRBV5-1 to TRBJ2-5; TRBD2 agrees at 7 bases. Losses at the gene ends were 4 bases for V and 3 bases for J; bases not matched to a gene: 6. The CDR3 covers 14 residues. CDR1 SGHRS and CDR2 YFSETQ come from the germline V gene. The CDR3 region is CASSEGGGKETQYF. The CDR3 DNA reads TGCGCCAGCAGCGAGGGCGGGGGAAAAGAGACCCAGTACTTC.

This clonotype was counted a few times. V is TRBV7-3 and J is TRBJ2-2; 9 bases line up with TRBD1. Germline V CDR1 and CDR2: SGHTA, FQGTGA. V dropped 6 bases and J dropped 6; count of bases not matched to a gene: 8. The CDR3 sequence is 15 residues long. The CDR3 sequence: CASSLGQGYSGELFF. The CDR3 bases are TGTGCCAGCAGTCTGGGACAGGGATACTCCGGGGAGCTGTTTTTT.

This clonotype occurred many times. V is TRBV7-2 and J is TRBJ2-5; no clear D gene. CDR3 length: 13 residues. Trimming pared 8 bases from V and 1 base from J, leaving 11 bases between. CDR1 and CDR2 from the germline V gene are SGHTA and FQGNSA. DNA of the CDR3: TGTGCCAGCGTTCGGCCAGGCCAAGAGACCCAGTACTTC. Amino acid sequence: CASVRPGQETQYF. Combining the CDR3 with reference TRBV7-2 and TRBJ2-5 gives the whole variable domain GAGVSQSPSNKVTEKGKDVELRCDPISGHTALYWYRQSLGQGLEFLIYFQGNSAPDKSGLPSDRFSAERTGGSVSTLTIQRTQQEDSAVYLCASVRPGQETQYFGPGTRLLVL.

The rearrangement joins TRBV6-6 to TRBJ1-5; D is possibly TRBD1 (5 bases). V lost 6 bases and J 5 bases, leaving 11 bases between the germline ends. The CDR3 runs to 13 residues. In germline, CDR1 is MNHNY, CDR2 SVGAGI (reference sequence). The CDR3 DNA reads TGTGCCAGCAGCCCGGACATCCATCAGCCCCAGCATTTT. This translates into CASSPDIHQPQHF.

This clonotype was seen more than once but under ten times. The rearrangement links TRBV7-9 to TRBJ1-5; TRBD1 matches at 7 bases. CDR1 SEHNR and CDR2 FQNEAQ come from the germline V gene (reference sequence). V trimming: 1 base; J trimming: 11 bases; junction bases outside the gene matches: 14. The CDR3 spans 16 residues. Here the CDR3 reads CASSLGGGGLIEAQHF. CDR3 bases: TGTGCCAGCAGCTTAGGGGGAGGGGGCCTTATTGAGGCCCAGCATTTT.

This clonotype was detected a few times. The rearrangement uses TRBV12-3 or TRBV12-4 and TRBJ2-1; 7 bases map to TRBD1. This CDR3 is 14 amino acids long. J was trimmed by 5 bases and V by 2 bases; bases with no gene match: 3. The DNA for the CDR3 is TGTGCCAGCAGTTTAAGGGGGCTCGACAATGAGCAGTTCTTC. Its protein product is CASSLRGLDNEQFF.

This clonotype was seen more than once but under ten times. The rearrangement uses TRBV7-6 and TRBJ1-3; 8 nucleotides line up with TRBD1. This CDR3 comprises 15 residues. V shed 0 bases, J shed 6 bases, and the junction held 4 bases outside the gene matches. Germline loops: CDR1 SGHVS, CDR2 FNYEAQ. The CDR3 region has the DNA TGTGCCAGCAGCTTAGCGACAGGGGAAGAAAACACCATATATTTT. The encoded protein is CASSLATGEENTIYF.

This clonotype was counted a few times. Mismatch with germline at one junction end may stem from a read error. The chain combines TRBV20-1 with TRBJ2-5; the D gene is possibly TRBD1 (6 bases). The CDR3 covers 11 residues. Germline CDR1 reads DFQATT; CDR2 reads SNEGSKA (reference sequence). The DNA of the CDR3 is TGCAGTGCTAACGCGCAAGGACAGCGCCTTTTC. Translated, it gives CSANAQGQRLF.

CDR3 region: CSARNPAGNGETQYF. CDR3 in DNA: TGCAGTGCTAGAAACCCAGCGGGGAACGGAGAGACCCAGTACTTC. This sequence joins TRBV20-1 and TRBJ2-5; 7 nucleotides align to TRBD2. CDR3 size: 15 residues. Germline V gene sequence: CDR1 DFQATT, CDR2 SNEGSKA (reference sequence). Trimming cost V 2 bases and J 4 bases; bases outside gene matches: 10.

This clonotype is a singleton in its sample. The chain employs TRBV21-1 and TRBJ2-7; whether TRBD1, the table's D call, matches the DNA was not checked. TRBV21-1 is a pseudogene segment. The CDR3 covers 19 residues. CDR3 sequence reads: CASSKDFSPQGESSYEQYF. The CDR3 bases are TGTGCCAGCAGCAAAGATTTTTCGCCACAGGGGGAAAGCTCCTACGAGCAGTACTTC.

The rearrangement links TRBV12-3 or TRBV12-4 to TRBJ2-7; no clear D. This CDR3 contains 14 residues. V was pared by 6 bases and J by 6 bases, with 18 bases between. CDR3 loop: CASSNGPPRLEQYF. Written as DNA, the CDR3 is TGTGCCAGCAGCAACGGACCTCCCCGGCTCGAGCAGTACTTC.

This clonotype has at least ten counts. The chain recombines TRBV7-2 with TRBJ2-7; TRBD2 aligns across 13 bases. Germline assignment: CDR1 SGHTA and CDR2 FQGNSA. The CDR3 contains 15 residues. The V segment lost 5 bases and the J segment 4 bases; nucleotides outside the gene matches: 5. CDR3 region: CASSRGLAGSYEQYF. CDR3 in DNA: TGTGCCAGCAGCCGGGGACTAGCGGGATCGTACGAGCAGTACTTC.

The CDR3 reads CASSREKNEQFF. The CDR3 DNA reads TGTGCCAGCAGCCGTGAGAAGAATGAGCAGTTCTTC. This chain uses TRBV7-9 with TRBJ2-1; D is unclear. V gave up 5 bases and J gave up 7 bases, with 9 bases separating them. CDR3 length equals 12 residues. In germline, CDR1 is SEHNR, CDR2 FQNEAQ (reference sequence).

This chain links TRBV9 with TRBJ2-5, with 8 bases fitting TRBD1. Germline trimming cut 1 base from V and 1 base from J; bases unmatched to any gene: 0. The germline V gene encodes CDR1 SGDLS and CDR2 YYNGEE. The CDR3 runs 14 residues. The CDR3 nucleotides are TGTGCCAGCAGCGTACAGGGGGCCCAAGAGACCCAGTACTTC. Translating it yields CASSVQGAQETQYF.

The chain carries TRBV24-1 and TRBJ2-1, with D perhaps TRBD2 (7 bases). The V end was cut by 3 bases, the J end by 8 bases, with 13 bases between. The CDR3 consists of 14 residues. Germline V gives CDR1 KGHDR, CDR2 SFDVKD. CDR3 nucleotides: TGTGCCACCAGTGATCGCCGCGGGGGCTATGAGCAGTTCTTC. Translating gives CATSDRRGGYEQFF.

This clonotype was picked up one time. The chain couples TRBV9 to TRBJ2-2; D might be TRBD1 (6 bases). Trimming took off 1 base at V and 2 bases at J, with 9 bases between the two ends. CDR1 and CDR2 from the germline V gene are SGDLS and YYNGEE. The CDR3 consists of 15 residues. The CDR3 here is CASSVTQGNTGELFF. The CDR3 coding sequence is TGTGCCAGCAGCGTAACACAGGGTAACACCGGGGAGCTGTTTTTT.

The chain couples TRBV10-3 to TRBJ1-1; D unresolved. CDR3 length equals 13 residues. Germline CDR1 reads ENHRY; CDR2 reads SYGVKD. The ends were cut back, 5 bases at V and 3 bases at J, with 10 bases in the middle. This CDR3 is CAISRTADTEAFF. CDR3 DNA: TGTGCCATCAGTCGAACAGCCGACACTGAAGCTTTCTTT.

This clonotype has just a few counts. This chain joins TRBV20-1 and TRBJ2-3, with 7 bases that match TRBD1. Per germline, CDR1 DFQATT and CDR2 SNEGSKA (reference sequence). CDR3 length equals 13 residues. The CDR3 DNA reads as TGCATTCCCGGCGGACAGGGCACAGATACGCAGTATTTT. This gives the protein CIPGGQGTDTQYF.

This clonotype has a handful of counts. The genes are TRBV29-1 and TRBJ2-7, with 11 bases fitting TRBD2. The germline V gene encodes CDR1 SQVTM and CDR2 ANQGSEA. This CDR3 has 13 residues. The V segment lost 6 bases and the J segment 4 bases; nucleotides outside the gene matches: 5. The CDR3 protein is CSVGTSGDYEQYF. The CDR3 DNA reads TGCAGCGTCGGGACTAGCGGAGATTACGAGCAGTACTTC.